This T cell receptor (beta chain) is from a study of identifying expanded T cells in peripheral blood. Study-level points and caveats: Technical replicates showed roughly 1.2 changed clones; approximately 2 weeks about 16.4; four weeks 19. Roughly two-week clone count variance significantly increased as total template count grew.

The CDR3 has 16 amino acids. Looked up from germline, CDR1 is LGHNA and CDR2 is YNFKEQ. J was trimmed by 5 bases and V by 4 bases; bases with no gene match: 8. Concerning this clone: The antigen is unknown.

During the collection period, no donor immune events like infections were recorded. Here immunoSEQ multiplex PCR was the method, and the copy in TCRdb shows in-frame clones only, minus some. The sample records fewer than 85,000 clones, roughly four fifths being singletons. J is TRBJ2-5 and V is TRBV4-2; 12 bases line up with TRBD1. The sample consisted of blood. This clonotype was sampled from a person aged 18 to 75 in good health. The CDR3 DNA reads as TGTGCCAGCAGCCCCACCGGGACAGGGGGCGGCGAGACCCAGTACTTC. Amino acid sequence: CASSPTGTGGGETQYF.